This TCR beta chain was recovered during a study of blood T cell repertoires in COVID-19 (dated by TCRdb to 2018 to 2021). Describing the broader study: The collaborator samples originated in the United States, Italy and Spain and spanned the acute and convalescent phases of COVID-19. Where HLA class I and class II types were available, the types were taken from metadata supplied by the sample provider, not from assay-based typing. A de-identified subject ID, COVID-19 status, age in years and sex were almost always included in the sample metadata. Subjects who had been exposed to COVID-19, were actively infected with it, or had recovered from it provided the deeply sampled blood TCRbeta repertoires that made up the dataset. The prospective study material was composed of cDNA or gDNA derived from T cells, B-cell-depleted T cells, or PBMCs. The repertoires were released in a freely available public database intended as a resource for research on the immune response to SARS-CoV-2. The samples were drawn from two sources: the first 160 participants of the ongoing ImmuneRACE study, and fewer than 1,500 subjects contributed by 6 global collaborators. What the work shows at the level of the full study, not this receptor alone: The quantity of clinical and demographic metadata differed by source and by participant and was supplied without curation.

Based on the germline V gene, the CDR1 and CDR2 sequences are SGHVS and FNYEAQ. Taken from cysteine to phenylalanine, the CDR3 has 15 residues. Of all the DNA, just the CDR3 is kept, 45 bases in frame from base 1. The V and J ends are trimmed by 3 bases and 1 base, leaving 9 bases between them. TCRbeta CDR3 regions were amplified from genomic DNA using the immunoSEQ Assay, a bias-controlled multiplex PCR. As for the authors' bioinformatics: The number of nucleated cells in each sample was estimated by amplification of reference gene primers within the assay. To quantify the absolute abundance of each unique TCRbeta CDR3 rearrangement, sequence reads were collapsed and filtered. Productive Simpson clonality was computed per sample as the square root of Simpson's diversity index over productive rearrangements. TCRdb limited this immuneACCESS table to in-frame rearrangements with V and J called. A share of clones is missing; checked studies link under half to unresolved V genes, and the rest is unexplained. The V and J calls and clone size are taken from that table; D and trimming were inferred from the DNA. The sample table shows 350,000 to 500,000 clones, and 88% are seen once. 1.4% to 1.5% of the sample is taken by the ten largest.

Remarks on this clone: Its recognized antigen is unknown. One base away there is no much larger clone; base qualities are not given.

Enrolling through a virtual design, the prospective study's participants ranged in age from roughly 18 to 89 years and lived across roughly 23 United States geographic areas. In the prospective study, participants were assigned to cohorts based on the clinical history participants reported in a screening survey and a study questionnaire. Exposed participants had been in contact with someone with a PCR-confirmed or clinician-diagnosed COVID-19 case within 2 weeks of study entry. Mobile phlebotomists in the prospective study collected whole blood, serum and a nasopharyngeal or oropharyngeal swab from every participant. Participants in the prospective study had the option to provide additional blood draws and questionnaires over a 2-month period. Before DNA extraction, prospective study blood samples were shipped either frozen or at room temperature.

The rearrangement combines TRBV7-6 with TRBJ2-2; the D gene is perhaps TRBD1, on 5 matching bases. Sequenced sample: PBMCs or T cells enriched from blood (not recorded which). The sequence was obtained from a woman between 18 and 30 years old who had been exposed to COVID-19. The nucleotide sequence reads as follows: TGTGCCAGCAGCTTCAGGGCCCTGAACACCGGGGAGCTGTTTTTT. Translated, it gives CASSFRALNTGELFF. Here the CDR3 is joined to the reference TRBV7-6 and TRBJ2-2 genes, and the full variable domain is: GAGVSQSPRYKVTKRGQDVALRCDPISGHVSLYWYRQALGQGPEFLTYFNYEAQQDKSGLPNDRFSAERPEGSISTLTIQRTEQRDSAMYRCASSFRALNTGELFFGEGSRLTVL.